These 21 T cell receptor beta chains were sequenced from one sample in a study of blood T cell repertoires in COVID-19. Sequencing used immunoSEQ multiplex PCR; TCRdb keeps in-frame clones, though not all of them. Of around 160,000 clones in the sample, roughly 84% were seen once. Sequenced material: PBMCs or T cells enriched from blood (not recorded which). The receptors shown here come from a woman aged 45-59 years who had been exposed to COVID-19.

The chain couples TRBV2 to TRBJ1-2, with 9 bases fitting TRBD1. The germline gives CDR1 SNHLY, CDR2 FYNNEI. This CDR3 is 15 amino acids long. The trim removed 4 bases at V and 0 bases at J, leaving 3 bases unmatched. CDR3 residues: CASSAGTGSNYGYTF. The CDR3 DNA is TGTGCCAGCAGTGCAGGGACAGGGTCTAACTATGGCTACACCTTC.

This clone was counted only a few times. This chain uses TRBV15 with TRBJ2-7; the D gene is possibly TRBD2 (6 bases). From germline, CDR1 is LNHNV and CDR2 YYDKDF (reference sequence). There are 17 residues in the CDR3. V shed 0 bases and J shed 0 bases, with 15 bases lying between them. The CDR3 protein is CATSRDMGGRSSYEQYF. The CDR3 DNA follows: TGTGCCACCAGCAGAGATATGGGGGGTCGCTCCTCCTACGAGCAGTACTTC.

The CDR3 DNA sequence: TGCGCCAGCAGAAGCCGGGCAGGGGGTAACACTGAAGCTTTCTTT. It is translated as CASRSRAGGNTEAFF. The chain recombines TRBV4-1 with TRBJ1-1; TRBD1 agrees at 7 bases. The CDR3 has 15 residues. CDR1 MGHRA and CDR2 YSYEKL come from the germline V gene. V lost 6 bases and J lost 2; bases outside the gene matches: 9.

CDR3 amino acids: CAWRELTGELFF. CDR3 in DNA: TGTGCCTGGAGGGAGCTAACCGGGGAGCTGTTTTTT. This chain uses TRBV30 with TRBJ2-2, with D unclear. V shed 3 bases and J shed 5 bases, with 7 bases lying between them. CDR3 length: 12 amino acids. The germline V gene encodes CDR1 GTSNPN and CDR2 SVGIG (reference sequence).

J is TRBJ2-7 and V is TRBV5-4, with no clear D. CDR1 and CDR2 from the germline V gene are SGHNT and YYREEE (reference sequence). This CDR3 has 13 amino acids. CDR3 in amino acids: CASEAKGYYEQYF. In nucleotides, the CDR3 is TGTGCTTCCGAGGCAAAAGGCTACTACGAGCAGTACTTC.

The chain employs TRBV23-1 and TRBJ1-6; a possible D gene is TRBD1 (6 bases). TRBV23-1 is classed as an ORF, of uncertain function. The V end was cut by 4 bases, the J end by 9 bases, with 16 bases between. The CDR3 is made up of 15 amino acids. In DNA, the CDR3 is TGCGCCAGCAGTCCAAGGGGGTCAGGGTGTTCACCCCTCCACTTT. This encodes CASSPRGSGCSPLHF.

The V call is TRBV27, the J call TRBJ1-2, with D possibly matching TRBD1 (6 bases). The CDR3 extends over 15 amino acids. Germline V gene data show CDR1 as MNHEY and CDR2 as SMNVEV (reference sequence). V lost 6 bases and J 7 bases, leaving 21 bases between the germline ends. CDR3 DNA: TGTGCCAGCAGCCGATTAGCCCAGGGGCTAGGTGGCTACACCTTC. Amino acid sequence: CASSRLAQGLGGYTF.

The genes are TRBV29-1 and TRBJ1-4, with a possible D match to TRBD1 (5 bases). V gave up 7 bases and J gave up 0 bases, with 21 bases separating them. CDR1 and CDR2 (germline): SQVTM, ANQGSEA. The CDR3 extends over 17 amino acids. The DNA of the CDR3 is TGCAGCGCTTGGGCCCAGGGTACAGCCGCAACTAATGAAAAACTGTTTTTT. Its translation is CSAWAQGTAATNEKLFF.

The sample holds a few counts of this clone. This chain connects TRBV5-1 to TRBJ1-3; the D is unclear. The germline gives CDR1 SGHRS, CDR2 YFSETQ. Deletions cut 0 bases from V and 4 bases from J, with 11 bases between. CDR3 size: 15 residues. The CDR3 nucleotides are TGCGCCAGCAGCTTGGAGGGAGGAGGCGGAAACACCATATATTTT. As protein: CASSLEGGGGNTIYF.

The chain links TRBV27 to TRBJ2-4, with 7 nucleotides matching TRBD2. The length of the CDR3 is 16 residues. With V trimmed by 5 bases and J by 1 base, 8 bases remained unmatched. In germline, CDR1 is MNHEY, CDR2 SMNVEV (reference sequence). CDR3: CASSNNEGGAKNIQYF. CDR3 DNA: TGTGCCAGCAGTAATAACGAGGGAGGGGCCAAAAACATTCAGTACTTC.

This clone was seen a single time. Here the CDR3 DNA reads TGTGCCAGCAGCTTGGGACAGGCCGGGACCCAGTACTTC. Translating gives CASSLGQAGTQYF. The gene calls are TRBV5-8 and TRBJ2-5; tentative D call: TRBD1 (6 bases). The CDR3 covers 13 residues. Germline CDR1 reads SGHTS; CDR2 reads YDEGEE. V gave up 0 bases and J gave up 7 bases, with 10 bases separating them.

The chain combines TRBV9 with TRBJ1-3, with D possibly being TRBD1 (5 bases). Germline-derived CDR1 and CDR2 are SGDLS and YYNGEE. The V end was cut by 0 bases, the J end by 4 bases, with 23 bases between. The CDR3 is made up of 19 amino acids. CDR3 region: CASSVDPYPLGALGNTIYF. The CDR3 region has the DNA TGTGCCAGCAGCGTAGACCCATACCCTCTAGGGGCCTTAGGAAACACCATATATTTT.

The V and J genes are TRBV29-1 and TRBJ1-2; 7 positions agree with TRBD1. The germline CDR1 and CDR2 sequences are SQVTM and ANQGSEA. V dropped 4 bases and J dropped 4; count of bases not matched to a gene: 0. The CDR3 extends over 11 amino acids. Written as DNA, the CDR3 is TGCAGCGTTGGGACAGGCTATGGCTACACCTTC. This codes for CSVGTGYGYTF.

The genes are TRBV19 and TRBJ2-6; TRBD1 might be the D (6 bases). The CDR3 loop spans 15 amino acids. Trimming cost V 9 bases and J 2 bases, with 14 bases left between them. Looked up from germline, CDR1 is LNHDA and CDR2 is SQIVND (reference sequence). The CDR3 DNA reads TGTGCCAGCGCGGACGCAGGGGCTGGGGCCAACGTCCTGACTTTC. As protein: CASADAGAGANVLTF.

The rearrangement joins TRBV10-1 to TRBJ2-2; D remains unclear. The V and J ends lost 2 bases and 7 bases respectively, with 5 bases between them. Germline CDR1 reads WNHNN; CDR2 reads SYGVQD (reference sequence). The CDR3 is 12 amino acids. In DNA, the CDR3 is TGCGCCAGCAGTGAGGGCCACGGGGAGCTGTTTTTT. Translation gives CASSEGHGELFF.

The chain has TRBV12-5 and TRBJ2-7, with TRBD1 matching over 9 bases. The CDR3 is made up of 14 amino acids. Germline V gene sequence: CDR1 LGHNT, CDR2 FRNRAP. Trimming cost V 3 bases and J 2 bases; bases outside gene matches: 2. The CDR3: CASGFGQGTYEQYF. The CDR3 nucleotides read TGTGCTAGTGGTTTCGGACAGGGGACCTACGAGCAGTACTTC.

This clone was counted a single time. The chain links TRBV3-1 (or the pseudogene TRBV3-2) to TRBJ2-5; 7 nucleotides match TRBD1. CDR3 length equals 14 residues. V was clipped by 7 bases and J by 5 bases; unmatched bases: 10. The germline CDR1 and CDR2 sequences are LGHDT and YNNKEL (reference sequence). As DNA, the CDR3 is TGTGCCAGCAACGCACAGGGGCCCTGGGAGACCCAGTACTTC. The encoded protein is CASNAQGPWETQYF.

This chain uses TRBV7-2 with TRBJ2-1; D may be TRBD2 (6 bases). The CDR3 consists of 13 residues. Germline lookup yields CDR1 SGHTA and CDR2 FQGNSA. V was clipped by 7 bases and J by 5 bases, with 12 bases between them. CDR3 coding DNA: TGTGCCAGCACCCCTCCGGGGGACAATGAGCAGTTCTTC. Translation gives CASTPPGDNEQFF.

The rearrangement uses TRBV3-1 (or the pseudogene TRBV3-2) and TRBJ1-2, with D possibly matching TRBD1 (6 bases). The CDR3 has 14 residues. The germline V and J ends were trimmed by 2 bases and 6 bases, with 13 bases remaining between them. Germline assignment: CDR1 LGHDT and CDR2 YNNKEL (reference sequence). The CDR3 loop reads CASSQLTGSDGYTF. CDR3 DNA sequence: TGTGCCAGCAGCCAATTAACAGGGAGTGATGGCTACACCTTC.

Here the CDR3 reads CASSTQTSGGYEQYF. The CDR3 DNA is TGTGCCAGCAGCACCCAGACTAGCGGGGGCTACGAGCAGTACTTC. The chain has TRBV3-1 (or the pseudogene TRBV3-2) and TRBJ2-7; the match to TRBD2 covers 12 bases. The CDR3 consists of 15 residues. Germline trimming cut 5 bases from V and 3 bases from J; bases unmatched to any gene: 5. Germline assignment: CDR1 LGHDT and CDR2 YNNKEL (reference sequence).

This chain links TRBV5-6 with TRBJ1-5; D unclear. Germline V lookup: CDR1 SGHDT, CDR2 YYEEEE. V was shortened by 3 bases and J by 2 bases, with 9 bases between the two germline ends. This CDR3 is built from 14 residues. CDR3 bases: TGTGCCAGCAGCTCAGGAGGAGGCAATCAGCCCCAGCATTTT. Amino acids: CASSSGGGNQPQHF.